Presented here are 14 T cell receptor delta chains from one specimen sequenced in a study of γδ T cells in repeated Plasmodium falciparum infection. Gammadelta T cells were flow-sorted from PBMC into Vgamma9/Vdelta2+ and Vdelta2-negative populations for bulk analysis. TCRdb re-analyzed the multiplex PCR reads via CATT. This table has 45,000 to 60,000 delta-chain clones, roughly 2% appearing once. The sample taken for sequencing was gamma-delta T cells from blood. The receptor source for this set is a pool of human donors (malaria-infected and uninfected, not separated).

In this sample, this clone turned up a few times. It is likely a read error: a sequence one base away is far more abundant. The sample carries other DNA sequences with the same CDR3. J is TRDJ1 and V is TRDV1, with 11 bases lining up with TRDD3. Germline-derived CDR1 and CDR2 are TSWWSYY and QGS. This CDR3 contains 22 residues. CDR3 residues: CALGATFLLAELGDTMAGKLIF. CDR3 DNA: TGTGCTCTCGGGGCGACCTTCCTACTCGCGGAATTGGGGGATACGATGGCCGGTAAACTCATCTTT.

This clone was seen at least ten times. TCRdb has a much larger clone's protein, which differs at residue 15 from the translation of this DNA, likely because of a read error; what is shown is the protein translated from the DNA. The chain links TRDV3 to TRDJ1, with D possibly being TRDD3 (5 bases). CDR1 is TVYSNPD and CDR2 is GDNSRS in the germline V gene (reference sequence). The CDR3 contains 24 residues. The V end was cut by 2 bases, the J end by 0 bases, with 43 bases between. CDR3 residues: CAFYHHFSRARQTGGGWNTDKLIF. CDR3 nucleotide sequence: TGTGCCTTTTACCACCACTTTTCAAGGGCACGACAGACGGGGGGTGGATGGAACACCGATAAACTCATCTTT.

Turning to this clone: TCRdb records a much larger clone's protein for this DNA, with a difference at residue 9 that likely arises from a read error; the protein given is the translation of the DNA. The V and J genes are TRDV1 and TRDJ1; 8 nucleotides line up with TRDD3. TCRdb leaves out the J gene; it was filled in here by matching the DNA to germline. Germline CDR1 TSWWSYY, CDR2 QGS. There are 25 residues in the CDR3. V shed 0 bases, J shed 8 bases, and the junction held 38 bases outside the gene matches. Here the CDR3 DNA reads TGTGCTCTTGGGGAACTAGACCGTGGCTTCCGACAGTACCTGTACTGGGGGTCCGGACGAAAGAAACTCATCTTT. Protein: CALGELDRGFRQYLYWGSGRKKLIF.

This clone was seen a handful of times. This DNA's translation and the protein TCRdb lists, from a much larger clone, do not match at residue 14, likely due to a read error; the protein shown is translated from the DNA. J gene calling gave no result, while the V gene is TRDV1; TRDD3, the table's D call, was not compared with the DNA. Germline values: CDR1 TSWWSYY, CDR2 QGS. CDR3 length equals 21 residues. CDR3 nucleotides: TGTGCTCTTGGGGGTCGACTCCTACTGTTTGGGGGGCCGAGGGTGACAGCACAGCTCTTCTTT. Translating it yields CALGGRLLLFGGPRVTAQLFF.

This clone has just a few counts. The TCRdb record carries a much larger clone's protein, which differs from this DNA's translation at residue 13; a read error is the likely cause, and the protein listed here is the DNA translation. This sequence joins TRDV2 and TRDJ1; possibly TRDD3 for D (6 bases). TCRdb supplies no J gene; here it was assigned by aligning the nucleotide sequence to germline. Germline CDR1 GEAIGNYY, CDR2 EKD. The CDR3 sequence is 19 residues long. The V end lost 0 bases, the J end lost 2 bases, and 24 bases lay between the germline ends. In DNA, the CDR3 is TGTGCCTGTGACACCGTAAGGTTGGGGGGGAACCCGAGGACCGATAAACTCATCTTT. It specifies CACDTVRLGGNPRTDKLIF.

This clone is deemed large. The same CDR3 also results from other DNA sequences found in this sample. The chain couples TRDV1 to TRDJ1, with TRDD3 as a possible D gene (6 bases). The CDR3 is 12 amino acids. V lost 5 bases, J lost 3 bases, and 7 bases lay in between. Per germline, CDR1 TSWWSYY and CDR2 QGS. The CDR3 region is CALGMGADKLIF. CDR3 nucleotides: TGTGCTCTTGGGATGGGGGCCGATAAACTCATCTTT.

The sample holds a few counts of this clone. Possible read error: a much larger clone is one base away. The chain recombines TRDV1 with TRDJ1, with 9 positions matching TRDD3. Germline matching of the DNA provided the J gene here, since TCRdb leaves it blank. Germline assignment: CDR1 TSWWSYY and CDR2 QGS. The CDR3 runs to 26 residues. The CDR3 protein is CALGEPELRRMIRFSGGSLYTDKLIF. In DNA, the CDR3 is TGTGCTCTTGGAGAACCCGAGCTCCGAAGGATGATAAGGTTTTCTGGGGGATCATTGTACACCGATAAACTCATCTTT.

This clone was counted ten times or more. TCRdb's entry gives the protein of a much larger clone, which mismatches this DNA's translation at residue 13, likely from a read error; the protein reported here is translated from the DNA. The chain has TRDV1 and TRDJ1; D remains unclear. The J gene is not listed in TCRdb, so it was assigned here from a DNA match to germline. The germline V gene has CDR1 TSWWSYY and CDR2 QGS. CDR3 length: 19 amino acids. CDR3 DNA: TGTGCTCTTTGGGACAATAAATTTCGCTGTTCCCCGTGCACCGATAAACTCATCTTT. Protein: CALWDNKFRCSPCTDKLIF.

This clone has at least ten counts. A far larger clone is one base from this, pointing to a likely read error. Other DNA variants within this sample encode the same CDR3. The V gene is TRDV2, the J gene TRDJ1, with 8 nucleotides matching TRDD3. The J gene, not given by TCRdb, was assigned here from a germline match of the nucleotide sequence. Trimming removed 1 base from V and 0 bases from J; junction bases left unmatched: 12. Germline V gene lookup returns CDR1 GEAIGNYY and CDR2 EKD. This CDR3 has 18 residues. CDR3 sequence: CACDTEGYAGLYTDKLIF. In DNA, the CDR3 is TGTGCCTGTGACACAGAGGGATACGCGGGGTTGTACACCGATAAACTCATCTTT.

This clone showed up many times. Translating this DNA gives a protein that differs at residue 11 from the TCRdb one, which belongs to a much larger clone; a read error is likely, and the protein shown is this translation. The chain uses TRDV3 and TRDJ1, with 8 nucleotides matching TRDD3. The CDR3 covers 16 residues. Germline CDR1 TVYSNPD, CDR2 GDNSRS (reference sequence). Trimming took 2 bases from V and 3 from J; bases not matched to a gene: 14. In DNA, the CDR3 is TGTGCCTTTGATTACTGGGGGCCAGCGTACGCCGATAAACTCATCTTT. It yields the protein CAFDYWGPAYADKLIF. Together with reference TRDV3 and TRDJ1, the CDR3 gives the full variable domain: CDKVTQSSPDQTVASGSEVVLLCTYDTVYSNPDLFWYRIRPDYSFQFVFYGDNSRSEGADFTQGRFSVKHILTQKAFHLVISPVRTEDSATYYCAFDYWGPAYADKLIFGKGTRVTVEP.

Concerning this clone: It differs at one base from a far larger clone, so likely a read error. The sample contains more than one DNA sequence encoding this CDR3. The V call is TRAV38-2/DV8, the J call TRDJ1; TRDD3 agrees at 13 bases. As TCRdb names no J gene, one was assigned here on the basis of a DNA match to germline. J was trimmed by 7 bases and V by 3 bases; bases with no gene match: 21. CDR3 size: 20 residues. Germline V CDR1 and CDR2: TSESDYY, QEAYKQQN. CDR3 in amino acids: CAYRNKPAYWGIRGAGKLIF. CDR3 sequence (DNA): TGTGCTTATAGGAACAAACCTGCGTACTGGGGGATACGGGGCGCTGGTAAACTCATCTTT.

Remarks on this clone: A read error is the likely source, as a far larger clone sits one nucleotide away. Other DNA sequences in the same sample also yield this CDR3. The V and J genes are TRDV1 and TRDJ1; the D call may be TRDD1 or TRDD3 (5 bases each). TCRdb carries no J gene annotation; the J gene was assigned here by matching the DNA with germline. Germline CDR1 reads TSWWSYY; CDR2 reads QGS. This CDR3 has 15 residues. The chain's CDR3 is CALGEILGYTDKLIF. The CDR3 bases are TGTGCCCTTGGGGAAATCTTAGGGTACACCGATAAACTCATCTTT.

This clone occurred many times. Only one base separates this from a far larger clonotype, so it likely reflects a read error. Other DNA variants within this sample encode the same CDR3. The rearrangement links TRDV2 to TRDJ1; TRDD3 matches at 11 bases. In the absence of a J gene in TCRdb, the DNA was matched to germline to assign it here. CDR1 is GEAIGNYY, CDR2 EKD, per germline. The CDR3 is 17 amino acids. This chain's CDR3 is CACDSLLGDKNTDKLIF. Here the CDR3 DNA reads TGCGCCTGTGACTCCTTACTGGGGGATAAGAACACCGATAAACTCATCTTT.

Many counts were recorded for this clone. This DNA translates differently at residue 3 from the TCRdb protein, which is that of a much larger clone; a read error is likely, and the protein shown is the DNA's own translation. J is TRDJ1 and V is TRDV2; 8 bases line up with TRDD3. TCRdb leaves out the J gene; it was filled in here by matching the DNA to germline. The germline CDR1 and CDR2 sequences are GEAIGNYY and EKD. The CDR3 totals 17 residues. The CDR3 here is CARDPLGDLEHTDKLIF. DNA of the CDR3: TGTGCCCGTGACCCTCTGGGGGACCTAGAGCACACCGATAAACTCATCTTT.